This record covers a single T cell receptor (beta chain). This record comes from a study of PD-L1 blockade in urothelial cancer. This table comes from immunoSEQ multiplex PCR, and its TCRdb copy is limited to in-frame clones, with some not included. The table includes about 72,000 clones, under 90% detected once. The sequenced sample was PBMCs, obtained around atezolizumab (anti-PD-L1) treatment. This receptor was identified in a man between 65 and 85 years old with urothelial cancer.

The DNA of the CDR3 is TGTGCCAGCAGCGTAACTTTGGGGACAGGGGCCTCGAACACCATATATTTT. This translates into CASSVTLGTGASNTIYF. The rearrangement uses TRBV9 and TRBJ1-3; 10 nucleotides agree with TRBD1. This CDR3 region has 17 residues. V lost 1 base and J lost 7; bases outside the gene matches: 11. Looked up from germline, CDR1 is SGDLS and CDR2 is YYNGEE. Full variable domain (outside the CDR3, taken from reference TRBV9 and TRBJ1-3): DSGVTQTPKHLITATGQRVTLRCSPRSGDLSVYWYQQSLDQGLQFLIQYYNGEERAKGNILERFSAQQFPDLHSELNLSSLELGDSALYFCASSVTLGTGASNTIYFGEGSWLTVV.